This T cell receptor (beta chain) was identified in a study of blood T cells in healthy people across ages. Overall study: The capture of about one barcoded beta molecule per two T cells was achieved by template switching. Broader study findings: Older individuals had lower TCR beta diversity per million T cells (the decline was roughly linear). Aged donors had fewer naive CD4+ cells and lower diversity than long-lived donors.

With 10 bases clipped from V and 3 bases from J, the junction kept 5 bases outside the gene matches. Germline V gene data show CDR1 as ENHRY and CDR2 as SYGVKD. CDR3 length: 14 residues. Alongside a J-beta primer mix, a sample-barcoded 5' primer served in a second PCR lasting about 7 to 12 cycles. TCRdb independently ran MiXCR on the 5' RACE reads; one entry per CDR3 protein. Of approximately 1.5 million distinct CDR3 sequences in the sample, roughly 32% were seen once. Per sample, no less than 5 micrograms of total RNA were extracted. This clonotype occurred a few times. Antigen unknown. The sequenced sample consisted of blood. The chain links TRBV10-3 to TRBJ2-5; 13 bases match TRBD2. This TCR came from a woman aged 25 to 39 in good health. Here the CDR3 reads CATGTSGVKETQYF. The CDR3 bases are TGTGCCACCGGGACTAGCGGGGTAAAAGAGACCCAGTACTTC.